A single T cell receptor (beta chain) is shown here with its context. No antigen is known for it. The germline V gene encodes CDR1 SNHLY and CDR2 FYNNEI. The CDR3 has 14 residues. The V gene lost 8 bases and the J gene lost 2 bases, with 15 bases spanning the gap. PCR amplification relied on 60 Vbeta primers (plus 13 Jbeta primers). Here immunoSEQ multiplex PCR was the method, and the copy in TCRdb shows in-frame clones only, minus some. Its clone listing holds 100,000 to 150,000 clones. This entry belongs to a study of cytomegalovirus exposure and HLA in healthy donors. Notes on the study in general: Presence/absence analyses treated sequencing depth as roughly uniform across donors. Several of the most significant clusters were apparently associated with common viral pathogens in a later analysis. The sole available immune exposure information was CMV serostatus.

The receptor comes from a woman between 40 and 50 years old in good health and CMV-seropositive. What was sequenced was PBMCs. The rearrangement uses TRBV2 and TRBJ1-2; maybe TRBD1 (5 bases). The CDR3 loop is CASSLTAGNYGYTF. The CDR3, as DNA: TGTGCCAGCTCACTAACCGCAGGGAACTATGGCTACACCTTC.